This is a list of T cell receptor beta chains from one sample in a study of T cells in Graves' hyperthyroidism and ophthalmopathy. Each CDR3 protein is one row after TCRdb ran MiXCR on the multiplex PCR reads. The sample includes 650,000 to 850,000 distinct CDR3 sequences, 18% of them seen just once. Sequencing input: blood. All receptors derive from a woman between 45 and 60 years old with Graves' hyperthyroidism that later progressed to Graves' ophthalmopathy. Both conserved end residues are trimmed from each CDR3. D genes are given only for firm matches.

d_gene: -
v_gene: TRBV9
CDR3aa: ASSPILGSEEKLF

d_gene: -
v_gene: TRBV20-1
CDR3aa: SASDPSQPQH

d_gene: TRBD1
v_gene: TRBV5-1
CDR3aa: ASSKGQGDNSPLH

d_gene: TRBD1
v_gene: TRBV7-3
CDR3aa: ASSLTAGGPGELF

d_gene: -
v_gene: TRBV12-3/TRBV12-4
CDR3aa: ASSRRLTEAF

d_gene: TRBD2
v_gene: TRBV2
CDR3aa: ASSEGGLAGRYQETQY

d_gene: -
v_gene: TRBV19
CDR3aa: ASSSSGPGRLYSNQPQH

d_gene: -
v_gene: TRBV20-1
CDR3aa: SARGHSYEQY

d_gene: -
v_gene: TRBV4-1
CDR3aa: ASSQVVGSPLH

d_gene: TRBD2
v_gene: TRBV11-3
CDR3aa: ASSFGSAGVTQY

d_gene: -
v_gene: TRBV3-1
CDR3aa: ASSQDLGFYNEQF

d_gene: -
v_gene: TRBV12-3/TRBV12-4
CDR3aa: ASSRAWEAF

d_gene: -
v_gene: TRBV5-1
CDR3aa: ASSLEVWTDLSVANVLT

d_gene: TRBD2
v_gene: TRBV27
CDR3aa: ASSWTSEYYEQY

d_gene: TRBD1
v_gene: TRBV19
CDR3aa: ASNRDSLNYGYT

d_gene: -
v_gene: TRBV12-5
CDR3aa: ASGLVGVEQF

d_gene: -
v_gene: TRBV12-3/TRBV12-4
CDR3aa: ASSLGRDYEQY